The 21 T cell receptor beta chains reported below all come from one sample, sequenced in a study of blood T cell repertoires in COVID-19. The table came from immunoSEQ multiplex PCR; TCRdb's copy has only in-frame clones and leaves some out. This table has approximately 38,000 clones, 75% to 95% appearing once. Source material: peripheral blood. These TCRs come from a woman of 80 years or more with acute or convalescent COVID-19.

This clone has only a few counts. CDR3 residues: CASSQDQRDEQFF. The CDR3 DNA sequence: TGTGCCAGCAGCCAAGATCAACGAGATGAGCAGTTCTTC. This rearrangement joins TRBV4-2 to TRBJ2-1; D gene unclear. The V gene lost 0 bases and the J gene lost 8 bases, with 8 bases spanning the gap. This CDR3 has 13 amino acids. Germline-derived CDR1 and CDR2 are LGHNA and YNFKEQ.

This clone came up once. The DNA is omitted, as the CDR3 cannot be located on it reliably, and the CDR3 follows TCRdb's listing. The chain links TRBV2 to TRBJ1-2. The germline gives CDR1 SNHLY, CDR2 FYNNEI. Ends included, the CDR3 has 14 residues. The CDR3 protein is CASSSSGVNYGYTF.

The CDR3 here is CASSPPEQKETQYF. CDR3 nucleotides: TGTGCCAGCTCACCACCGGAACAGAAAGAGACCCAGTACTTC. The gene calls are TRBV18 and TRBJ2-5; the D is unclear. The CDR3 covers 14 residues. V was cut by 0 bases and J by 3 bases, with 8 bases left in between. Germline lookup yields CDR1 KGHSH and CDR2 LQKENI.

The chain uses TRBV6-6 and TRBJ2-1, with D perhaps TRBD1 (6 bases). Per the germline V gene, CDR1 is MNHNY and CDR2 is SVGAGI (reference sequence). CDR3 size: 14 residues. Trimming cost V 3 bases and J 4 bases, with 10 bases left between them. For the CDR3, the DNA is TGTGCCAGCAGTTATGGGACATCTTACAATGAGCAGTTCTTC. It translates to CASSYGTSYNEQFF.

The chain combines TRBV5-1 with TRBJ1-1; D gene unclear. The CDR3 spans 14 residues. Germline CDR1 and CDR2: SGHRS and YFSETQ. V dropped 5 bases and J dropped 4 bases, with 15 bases sitting between them. The CDR3 DNA sequence: TGCGCCAGCAGTTTCCTCTCTGGGAGCACTGAAGCTTTCTTT. The encoded protein is CASSFLSGSTEAFF.

The V and J genes are TRBV10-3 and TRBJ1-1, with TRBD1 identical over 8 bases. Unmatched junction bases numbered 7, after V lost 0 bases and J lost 7 bases. This CDR3 comprises 15 residues. Germline-derived CDR1 and CDR2 are ENHRY and SYGVKD. The DNA of the CDR3 is TGTGCCATCAGTGAGTCGGTGACAGGGGAGGGTGAAGCTTTCTTT. Amino acid sequence: CAISESVTGEGEAFF.

J is TRBJ2-4 and V is TRBV9; D is possibly TRBD2 (6 bases). V shed 0 bases and J shed 1 base, with 8 bases lying between them. The CDR3 is made up of 15 amino acids. Germline V gene sequence: CDR1 SGDLS, CDR2 YYNGEE. This CDR3 reads CASSVGGLAKNIQYF. CDR3 DNA sequence: TGTGCCAGCAGCGTAGGGGGACTGGCCAAAAACATTCAGTACTTC.

This clone was observed once. V is TRBV11-2 and J is TRBJ2-5, with 10 bases fitting TRBD2. CDR1 is SGHAT and CDR2 is FQNNGV in the germline V gene. The CDR3 has 16 residues. V trimming: 5 bases; J trimming: 5 bases; junction bases outside the gene matches: 11. CDR3 sequence reads: CASSLDRAGGRETQYF. The CDR3 nucleotides are TGTGCCAGCAGCCTCGATCGAGCGGGGGGGAGGGAGACCCAGTACTTC.

The J gene is TRBJ2-5, the V gene TRBV5-1; TRBD1 agrees at 8 bases. V was clipped by 3 bases and J by 1 base; unmatched bases: 8. The CDR3 consists of 16 residues. Germline loops: CDR1 SGHRS, CDR2 YFSETQ. The CDR3 region is CASSYGQGGSQETQYF. CDR3 coding DNA: TGCGCCAGCAGCTACGGACAGGGAGGTTCCCAAGAGACCCAGTACTTC.

The J gene is TRBJ1-2, the V gene TRBV6-5; TRBD1 matches at 8 bases. Losses at the gene ends were 6 bases for V and 2 bases for J; bases not matched to a gene: 5. The CDR3 runs 14 residues. Germline CDR1 is MNHEY and CDR2 is SVGAGI. The CDR3 here is CASRTGAGNYGYTF. In DNA, the CDR3 is TGTGCCAGCAGGACAGGGGCGGGGAACTATGGCTACACCTTC.

The rearrangement joins TRBV5-1 to TRBJ1-2; 10 nucleotides match TRBD1. Trimming took 0 bases from V and 7 from J; bases not matched to a gene: 6. Germline V gene lookup returns CDR1 SGHRS and CDR2 YFSETQ. The CDR3 totals 15 residues. The CDR3 spells CASSLADRGRAGYTF. CDR3 bases: TGCGCCAGCAGCTTGGCGGACAGGGGGAGGGCTGGCTACACCTTC.

The CDR3 DNA sequence: TGTGCCAGCAGTCCCTGGACAGGGGAATCACCCCTCCACTTT. Protein: CASSPWTGESPLHF. This chain uses TRBV27 with TRBJ1-6; TRBD1 agrees at 9 bases. Germline-derived CDR1 and CDR2 are MNHEY and SMNVEV (reference sequence). The V gene end was trimmed by 5 bases and the J gene end by 10 bases; junction bases not matched to a gene: 6. This CDR3 comprises 14 residues.

The chain employs TRBV6-5 and TRBJ2-4; no reliable D call. Germline V gene data show CDR1 as MNHEY and CDR2 as SVGAGI. V lost 8 bases to trimming and J lost 0 bases, with 11 bases between them. This CDR3 has 14 residues. The CDR3 region has the DNA TGTGCCAGCGAACAGCAGCTAGCCAAAAACATTCAGTACTTC. This gives the protein CASEQQLAKNIQYF.

This clone occurred once. J is TRBJ2-3 and V is TRBV10-3, with 8 bases fitting TRBD2. Looked up from germline, CDR1 is ENHRY and CDR2 is SYGVKD. The CDR3 is 15 residues long. Unmatched junction bases numbered 9, after V lost 6 bases and J lost 4 bases. The CDR3 nucleotides are TGTGCCATCAGCCCCGGGACTAGTCTCTCAGATACGCAGTATTTT. Protein: CAISPGTSLSDTQYF.

The chain links TRBV6-6 to TRBJ1-3, with a tentative D call TRBD1 (5 bases). Germline values: CDR1 MNHNY, CDR2 SVGAGI (reference sequence). The CDR3 has 14 residues. Trimming took off 7 bases at V and 4 bases at J, with 14 bases between the two ends. CDR3 loop: CASTQGTGGNTIYF. The CDR3 DNA sequence: TGTGCCAGCACCCAAGGGACTGGAGGAAACACCATATATTTT.

The V gene is TRBV6-5, the J gene TRBJ1-6; TRBD1 matches at 7 bases. CDR3 length: 15 amino acids. V trimming: 2 bases; J trimming: 6 bases; junction bases outside the gene matches: 4. Germline assignment: CDR1 MNHEY and CDR2 SVGAGI. The CDR3 bases are TGTGCCAGCAGTTACAACAGGGGTGGTAATTCACCCCTCCACTTT. Translating it yields CASSYNRGGNSPLHF.

The chain recombines TRBV29-1 with TRBJ2-3, with no clear D. The CDR3 length is 12 residues. CDR1 is SQVTM and CDR2 is ANQGSEA in the germline V gene. V lost 2 bases to trimming and J lost 5 bases, with 8 bases between them. The CDR3 bases are TGCAGCGTTGAACTGGTACAAGATACGCAGTATTTT. The encoded protein is CSVELVQDTQYF.

The CDR3 loop reads CASSPEGGGINGYTF. The CDR3 DNA is TGTGCCAGCAGCCCTGAAGGAGGGGGCATCAATGGCTACACCTTC. The chain links TRBV6-4 to TRBJ1-2; TRBD1 matches 7 bases. The germline V gene has CDR1 MRHNA and CDR2 SNTAGT. The length of the CDR3 is 15 residues. Losses at the gene ends were 6 bases for V and 6 bases for J; bases not matched to a gene: 13.

This CDR3 reads CASSPSGRQGSYEQYF. CDR3 nucleotide sequence: TGTGCCAGCAGCCCCTCCGGCCGGCAGGGTTCCTACGAGCAGTACTTC. The chain joins TRBV5-4 to TRBJ2-7; TRBD1 is a possible D gene (5 bases). The CDR3 consists of 16 residues. Deletions cut 4 bases from V and 1 base from J, with 18 bases between. Germline V gene data show CDR1 as SGHNT and CDR2 as YYREEE (reference sequence).

The chain is built from TRBV11-2 and TRBJ1-6; maybe TRBD1 (5 bases). The CDR3 has 14 residues. Trimming took 6 bases from V and 7 from J, leaving 13 bases between them. The germline CDR1 and CDR2 sequences are SGHAT and FQNNGV. CDR3 DNA sequence: TGTGCCAGCAGGCCCCAGGGAAACAATTCACCCCTCCACTTT. Its protein product is CASRPQGNNSPLHF.

This clone was recorded once. The chain uses TRBV2 and TRBJ1-4; no definite D call. V lost 5 bases to trimming and J lost 8 bases, with 9 bases between them. CDR3 length: 12 residues. Germline V gene data show CDR1 as SNHLY and CDR2 as FYNNEI. The CDR3, as DNA: TGTGCCAGCAGTTCCGGTCGGGAAAAACTGTTTTTT. Residues: CASSSGREKLFF.